The 21 T cell receptor beta chains below were found in one sample sequenced in a study of human T cells and chemical hapten exposure. TCRdb re-called the RACE reads through MiXCR, storing one row per CDR3 protein. The table shows 300,000 to 400,000 distinct CDR3 sequences, with roughly 5% occurring only once. Time point specified: pre-sensitization, week 0. As to treatment: therapeutic diphenylcyclopropenone sensitization with weekly scalp DPC. Sequences were derived from whole blood, sampled in connection with sensitization to the hapten diphenylcyclopropenone (DPC). These receptors were obtained from a woman aged 50 to 60 with alopecia areata. Some clones in this sample may be carry-over from other donors' samples.

This clonotype turned up a few times. V is TRBV7-2 and J is TRBJ2-3, with 8 bases fitting TRBD2. Germline-derived CDR1 and CDR2 are SGHTA and FQGNSA. The length of the CDR3 is 16 residues. The V gene end was trimmed by 3 bases and the J gene end by 0 bases; junction bases not matched to a gene: 5. The CDR3: CASSFQRGRSTDTQYF. In nucleotides, the CDR3 is TGTGCCAGCAGCTTTCAGCGGGGGCGGAGCACAGATACGCAGTATTTT.

In this sample, this clonotype turned up a few times. The chain joins TRBV27 to TRBJ2-1, with TRBD1 matching over 8 bases. The CDR3 is 12 amino acids. The V gene's germline CDR1 is MNHEY and CDR2 SMNVEV (reference sequence). V gave up 6 bases and J gave up 8 bases; unmatched junction bases: 3. CDR3 region: CASRQGADEQFF. As DNA, the CDR3 is TGTGCCAGCAGGCAGGGGGCTGATGAGCAGTTCTTC.

This clonotype was counted a few times. This rearrangement joins TRBV20-1 to TRBJ2-5; TRBD1 aligns across 11 bases. The germline CDR1 and CDR2 sequences are DFQATT and SNEGSKA (reference sequence). V lost 3 bases, J lost 5 bases, and 5 bases stayed unmatched. CDR3 length: 14 residues. The CDR3 region is CSARGQGGQETQYF. CDR3 nucleotides: TGCAGTGCTAGGGGACAGGGGGGACAGGAGACCCAGTACTTC.

In this sample, this clonotype turned up many times. This rearrangement joins TRBV2 to TRBJ2-7; possibly TRBD1 or TRBD2 for D (7 bases each). This CDR3 comprises 12 residues. Germline V gene data show CDR1 as SNHLY and CDR2 as FYNNEI. Trimming cost V 11 bases and J 4 bases, with 15 bases left between them. CDR3 residues: CAPREGAYEQYF. Written as DNA, the CDR3 is TGTGCCCCCAGGGAGGGGGCTTACGAGCAGTACTTC.

The V and J genes are TRBV7-9 and TRBJ1-1, with D possibly being TRBD1 (5 bases). The CDR3 is 13 residues long. Germline assignment: CDR1 SEHNR and CDR2 FQNEAQ (reference sequence). Trimming pared 1 base from V and 4 bases from J, leaving 7 bases between. DNA of the CDR3: TGTGCCAGCAGCTTAGGACAGCTCACTGAAGCTTTCTTT. It codes for CASSLGQLTEAFF.

A remark on this clonotype: Possible read error: a much larger clone is one base away. This chain links TRBV6-1 with TRBJ2-7; TRBD1 agrees at 8 bases. From germline, CDR1 is MNHNS and CDR2 SASEGT. Trimming took 8 bases from V and 6 from J; bases not matched to a gene: 6. This CDR3 contains 12 residues. The CDR3 region is CASRVDRGEQYF. In DNA, the CDR3 is TGTGCCAGCCGTGTCGACAGGGGCGAGCAGTACTTC.

This clonotype was picked up many times. The chain employs TRBV7-2 and TRBJ2-3; 7 positions match TRBD2. V lost 2 bases, J lost 3 bases, and 8 bases stayed unmatched. CDR1 is SGHTA and CDR2 is FQGNSA in the germline V gene. This CDR3 has 16 amino acids. The CDR3 loop is CASSLLAALGTDTQYF. DNA of the CDR3: TGTGCCAGCAGCTTACTAGCGGCCCTTGGAACAGATACGCAGTATTTT. Looking up the rest from reference TRBV7-2 and TRBJ2-3 gives the full variable domain: GAGVSQSPSNKVTEKGKDVELRCDPISGHTALYWYRQSLGQGLEFLIYFQGNSAPDKSGLPSDRFSAERTGGSVSTLTIQRTQQEDSAVYLCASSLLAALGTDTQYFGPGTRLTVL.

This clonotype was seen at least ten times. The chain joins TRBV2 to TRBJ2-1; 9 bases are shared with TRBD2. This CDR3 contains 15 residues. CDR1 is SNHLY and CDR2 is FYNNEI in the germline V gene. J gave up 6 bases and V 1 base, and 4 bases lay outside the gene matches. For the CDR3, the DNA is TGTGCCAGCAGTGAAGGACTAGCGGTAGCCAATGAGCAGTTCTTC. This codes for CASSEGLAVANEQFF.

J is TRBJ1-1 and V is TRBV29-1; D not resolved. Between the trimmed V and J ends, which lost 6 bases and 2 bases, there was a span of 10 bases. This CDR3 is built from 12 residues. CDR1 is SQVTM and CDR2 is ANQGSEA in the germline V gene. CDR3 bases: TGCAGCGTACTGACGGCTAACACTGAAGCTTTCTTT. It codes for CSVLTANTEAFF.

This clonotype was seen many times. J is TRBJ2-7 and V is TRBV7-8; the match to TRBD2 covers 8 bases. Germline CDR1 reads SGHVS; CDR2 reads FQNEAQ. V lost 6 bases, J lost 4 bases, and 8 bases stayed unmatched. The CDR3 contains 14 residues. The CDR3 nucleotides read TGTGCCAGCAGTCGGGGGGGGCCGACATACGAGCAGTACTTC. Its translation: CASSRGGPTYEQYF.

This clonotype came up a few times. The chain carries TRBV6-5 and TRBJ1-5; TRBD1 aligns across 10 bases. Germline lookup yields CDR1 MNHEY and CDR2 SVGAGI. This CDR3 is built from 15 residues. V was pared by 8 bases and J by 10 bases, with 14 bases of the junction left unmatched. In nucleotides, the CDR3 is TGTGCCAGCGCTATGGGACAGGGGTTTTTAGCCCCCCAGCATTTT. Protein product: CASAMGQGFLAPQHF.

This clonotype was observed many times. A read error is possible here, since a much larger clone lies one base away. The rearrangement links TRBV7-6 to TRBJ2-3; D is undetermined. Germline CDR1 is SGHVS and CDR2 is FNYEAQ. V gave up 3 bases and J gave up 2 bases, with 3 bases separating them. This CDR3 contains 12 residues. The CDR3 sequence: CASSFYTDTQYF. The CDR3 DNA follows: TGTGCCAGCAGCTTCTACACAGATACGCAGTATTTT. Variable domain in full (rest from reference TRBV7-6 and TRBJ2-3): GAGVSQSPRYKVTKRGQDVALRCDPISGHVSLYWYRQALGQGPEFLTYFNYEAQQDKSGLPNDRFSAERPEGSISTLTIQRTEQRDSAMYRCASSFYTDTQYFGPGTRLTVL.

This clonotype was seen at least ten times. The chain employs TRBV7-2 and TRBJ2-5, with a possible D match to TRBD1 (6 bases). The V end lost 0 bases, the J end lost 2 bases, and 10 bases lay between the germline ends. The CDR3 totals 15 residues. Germline CDR1 SGHTA, CDR2 FQGNSA. For the CDR3, the DNA is TGTGCCAGCAGCTTAGCGGGGGCCTCTCAAGAGACCCAGTACTTC. It codes for CASSLAGASQETQYF.

This clonotype has only a few counts. The V and J genes are TRBV5-1 and TRBJ2-7; 8 nucleotides agree with TRBD1. The CDR3 is 14 residues long. Germline V gene data show CDR1 as SGHRS and CDR2 as YFSETQ. Trimming took 4 bases from V and 5 from J; bases not matched to a gene: 8. CDR3 region: CASSTAGGGDEQYF. In DNA, the CDR3 is TGCGCCAGCAGCACCGCAGGGGGCGGCGACGAGCAGTACTTC.

The chain couples TRBV6-5 to TRBJ1-5; possible D gene TRBD1, 5 bases. The CDR3 has 16 amino acids. Trimming cost V 0 bases and J 3 bases, with 12 bases left between them. Germline loops: CDR1 MNHEY, CDR2 SVGAGI. CDR3 sequence reads: CASSYSFQGLNQPQHF. CDR3 sequence (DNA): TGTGCCAGCAGTTACTCCTTCCAGGGTCTCAATCAGCCCCAGCATTTT.

The chain is built from TRBV6-1 and TRBJ1-2; D is ambiguous. This CDR3 has 14 amino acids. Trimming stripped 1 base from V and 0 bases from J, with 6 bases between. Germline V lookup: CDR1 MNHNS, CDR2 SASEGT. CDR3 DNA sequence: TGTGCCAGCAGTGAAGGGTACTCTAACTATGGCTACACCTTC. It yields the protein CASSEGYSNYGYTF.

In nucleotides, the CDR3 is TGTGCCAGCAGTCTCTTAAGGGAGCCCAGCACAGATACGCAGTATTTT. Encoded protein: CASSLLREPSTDTQYF. J is TRBJ2-3 and V is TRBV12-3 or TRBV12-4; D is perhaps TRBD2 (5 bases). Trimming shortened V by 5 bases and J by 0 bases, and 15 bases separated the two germline ends. This CDR3 comprises 16 residues.

This clonotype was recorded many times. V and J are TRBV7-9 and TRBJ1-6; 7 bases match TRBD1. This CDR3 has 14 amino acids. The ends lost 8 bases at V and 8 bases at J; junction bases unmatched: 9. Germline CDR1 reads SEHNR; CDR2 reads FQNEAQ (reference sequence). CDR3 sequence (DNA): TGTGCCAGCGAGCCACGGACAGGATATTCACCCCTCCACTTT. Translating gives CASEPRTGYSPLHF.

The sample holds many counts of this clonotype. CDR3 nucleotide sequence: TGTGCCAGCAGCTATGGGACGGCTTATAGCAATCAGCCCCAGCATTTT. Protein sequence: CASSYGTAYSNQPQHF. The rearrangement joins TRBV28 to TRBJ1-5; D is possibly TRBD1 (5 bases). Per the germline V gene, CDR1 is MDHEN and CDR2 is SYDVKM. The CDR3 runs to 16 residues. Trimming pared 6 bases from V and 0 bases from J, leaving 15 bases between.

This clonotype has a count of ten or more. The rearrangement links TRBV6-2 or TRBV6-3 to TRBJ2-5, with D perhaps given as TRBD1 or TRBD2 (5 bases each). Per germline, CDR1 MNHEY and CDR2 SVGEGT. Deletions cut 7 bases from V and 5 bases from J, with 17 bases between. The CDR3 is made up of 14 amino acids. The CDR3 protein is CASTEGRGLETQYF. DNA of the CDR3: TGTGCCAGCACCGAGGGAAGGGGTTTGGAGACCCAGTACTTC.

The V and J genes are TRBV29-1 and TRBJ1-5; D is unresolved. There are 14 residues in the CDR3. The germline V gene has CDR1 SQVTM and CDR2 ANQGSEA. V was clipped by 6 bases and J by 5 bases, with 17 bases between them. Here the CDR3 DNA reads TGCAGCGTCTCGATCAGTACTTACGATCAGCCCCAGCATTTT. Protein: CSVSISTYDQPQHF.